A selection of T cell receptor beta chains follows, all from one sample in a study of post-analysis software for immune sequencing data. TCRdb itself ran the PCR reads through MiXCR, one entry per CDR3 protein. The data contain 450,000 or so distinct CDR3 sequences, around 40% of them singletons. Sequenced sample: blood. These receptors were obtained from a girl aged 10-17 years with multiple sclerosis. CDR3s include the opening cysteine and the closing phenylalanine or tryptophan. A D gene is named only where the DNA matches it firmly. Size tells how often a clone was seen (once, few, many) or the class of an expanded clone, and some rows leave it out.

CDR3 protein,CDR3 DNA,J gene,D gene,clone size,V gene
CASSLKGLATNEKRFF,TGTGCCAGCAGTTTAAAGGGACTTGCAACTAATGAAAAACGGTTTTTT,TRBJ1-4,-,-,TRBV12-3/TRBV12-4
CASSPRTVGGLSGANVLTF,TGCGCCAGCAGCCCGCGGACAGTTGGGGGTCTCTCTGGGGCCAACGTCCTGACTTTC,TRBJ2-6,-,-,TRBV4-3
CASEAGEGDTQYF,TGTGCCAGTGAAGCGGGAGAAGGTGATACGCAGTATTTT,TRBJ2-3,TRBD2,-,TRBV2
CASSQEGGAYEQYF,TGTGCCAGCAGCCAAGAAGGGGGGGCCTACGAGCAGTACTTC,TRBJ2-7,-,-,TRBV3-1
CAIARPGTGGVSYGYTF,TGTGCCATCGCGCGACCCGGGACAGGGGGCGTTAGCTATGGCTACACCTTC,TRBJ1-2,TRBD1,-,TRBV10-3
CATSSSYNEQFF,TGTGCCACCAGTTCCAGTTACAATGAGCAGTTCTTC,TRBJ2-1,-,few,TRBV15
CASSQDHFPAGNYNEQFF,TGCGCCAGCAGCCAAGATCATTTTCCTGCGGGAAATTACAATGAGCAGTTCTTC,TRBJ2-1,-,-,TRBV4-1
CASSQDGDRYSPLHF,TGCGCCAGCAGCCAAGATGGGGACAGGTACTCACCCCTCCACTTT,TRBJ1-6,TRBD1,few,TRBV4-3
CASKTDVGHGYTF,TGTGCCAGCAAGACAGACGTAGGCCATGGCTACACCTTC,TRBJ1-2,-,-,TRBV2
CASSGSLGGLYNEQFF,TGTGCCAGCAGCGGTAGCCTTGGGGGGCTGTACAATGAGCAGTTCTTC,TRBJ2-1,-,-,TRBV9
CSARVHKNNYGYTF,TGCAGTGCTAGAGTCCATAAGAACAACTATGGCTACACCTTC,TRBJ1-2,-,-,TRBV20-1
CASSTYQETQYF,TGTGCCAGCAGCACGTACCAAGAGACCCAGTACTTC,TRBJ2-5,-,few,TRBV7-2
CASSLVHRQGGIQYF,TGTGCCAGCAGCTTAGTTCACAGACAGGGGGGCATTCAGTACTTC,TRBJ2-4,TRBD1,few,TRBV11-2
CSAGTGGRVYYGYTF,TGCAGCGCTGGGACAGGGGGTAGGGTTTACTATGGCTACACCTTC,TRBJ1-2,TRBD1,-,TRBV29-1
CASRDRGGSDTQYF,TGTGCCAGTAGGGACAGGGGGGGCTCAGATACGCAGTATTTT,TRBJ2-3,TRBD1,-,TRBV28
CASGASSGANVLTF,TGTGCCAGCGGTGCGAGCTCTGGGGCCAACGTCCTGACTTTC,TRBJ2-6,-,-,TRBV6-1
CASGGWGEQFF,TGTGCCAGCGGGGGTTGGGGTGAGCAGTTCTTC,TRBJ2-1,-,-,TRBV6-5
CAISGQGRNRPQHF,TGTGCCATCAGTGGTCAGGGACGGAATCGGCCCCAGCATTTT,TRBJ1-5,-,-,TRBV10-3
CSVPKGIETQYF,TGCAGCGTTCCTAAAGGAATAGAGACCCAGTACTTC,TRBJ2-5,-,few,TRBV29-1
CSVLDTGTQETQYF,TGCAGCGTTCTTGATACGGGGACGCAAGAGACCCAGTACTTC,TRBJ2-5,-,few,TRBV29-1
CASSPRKTGTEKQYF,TGTGCCAGCAGTCCTCGAAAGACCGGGACAGAGAAGCAGTACTTC,TRBJ2-5,TRBD1,-,TRBV12-3/TRBV12-4
CSVRIPGQPNEKLFF,TGCAGCGTCCGTATCCCGGGACAGCCTAATGAAAAACTGTTTTTT,TRBJ1-4,TRBD1,-,TRBV29-1
CASSQTRDEQFF,TGTGCCAGCAGCCAAACTAGAGATGAGCAGTTCTTC,TRBJ2-1,-,-,TRBV3-1
CSVEGTGLTEAFF,TGCAGCGTTGAAGGGACAGGGCTTACTGAAGCTTTCTTT,TRBJ1-1,TRBD1,once,TRBV29-1
CASSPLQWADRYGYTF,TGTGCCAGCAGCCCGCTTCAATGGGCAGATCGTTATGGCTACACCTTC,TRBJ1-2,-,-,TRBV7-9
CASSQLIELAGEGETQYF,TGTGCCAGCAGTCAGCTCATCGAACTAGCGGGAGAGGGGGAGACCCAGTACTTC,TRBJ2-5,TRBD2,-,TRBV12-3/TRBV12-4
CASSETSGSWYEQFF,TGTGCCAGCAGTGAAACTAGCGGGAGTTGGTATGAGCAGTTCTTC,TRBJ2-1,TRBD2,many,TRBV6-1
CAISAGTSSYEQYF,TGTGCCATCAGTGCGGGGACTAGCTCCTACGAGCAGTACTTC,TRBJ2-7,TRBD2,few,TRBV10-3
CASSPMEQGLSYEQYF,TGTGCCAGCAGTCCAATGGAACAGGGGCTTTCCTACGAGCAGTACTTC,TRBJ2-7,TRBD1,-,TRBV28
CSASFRDRAGNEQFF,TGCAGTGCTAGTTTCCGAGACAGGGCCGGCAATGAGCAGTTCTTC,TRBJ2-1,TRBD1,-,TRBV20-1
CASRPAGGPYRYEQYF,TGTGCCAGCAGACCAGCGGGAGGGCCGTATAGGTACGAGCAGTACTTC,TRBJ2-7,TRBD2,-,TRBV28
CASRQGTDTQYF,TGTGCCAGCAGACAGGGGACAGATACGCAGTATTTT,TRBJ2-3,TRBD1,few,TRBV6-5
CSVEPGLAGDNEQFF,TGCAGCGTTGAGCCCGGACTAGCGGGAGACAATGAGCAGTTCTTC,TRBJ2-1,TRBD2,-,TRBV29-1
CASSQVVNQETQYF,TGTGCCAGCAGCCAAGTCGTTAACCAAGAGACCCAGTACTTC,TRBJ2-5,-,-,TRBV3-1
CASSLTGGFYEQYF,TGTGCCAGCAGCCTGACAGGGGGTTTCTACGAGCAGTACTTC,TRBJ2-7,TRBD1,-,TRBV5-5
CASSLGPGQIYEQYF,TGCGCCAGCAGCTTGGGGCCGGGACAGATCTACGAGCAGTACTTC,TRBJ2-7,TRBD1,-,TRBV5-1
CASSHQASTDTQYF,TGTGCCAGCAGCCACCAAGCTAGCACAGATACGCAGTATTTT,TRBJ2-3,-,-,TRBV14
CASSQTQGAQETQYF,TGTGCCAGCAGCCAAACTCAGGGGGCCCAAGAGACCCAGTACTTC,TRBJ2-5,TRBD1,-,TRBV14
CSLANTYNEQFF,TGCAGCCTAGCGAACACCTACAATGAGCAGTTCTTC,TRBJ2-1,-,-,TRBV29-1
CASSPTGLAGGPVSTDAQYF,TGCGCCAGCAGCCCCACGGGGCTAGCGGGAGGGCCCGTGTCCACAGATGCGCAGTATTTT,TRBJ2-3,TRBD2,-,TRBV4-1
CSAREGLAGNYNEQFF,TGCAGTGCTAGAGAGGGGCTAGCGGGGAACTACAATGAGCAGTTCTTC,TRBJ2-1,TRBD2,once,TRBV20-1
CASSYLQGGYEQYF,TGTGCCAGCAGTTACTTGCAGGGAGGCTACGAGCAGTACTTC,TRBJ2-7,-,many,TRBV6-5
CASSYRTSGPPYNEQFF,TGTGCCAGCAGTTACCGGACTAGCGGGCCACCATACAATGAGCAGTTCTTC,TRBJ2-1,TRBD2,-,TRBV6-6
CAAAREIAGNTEAFF,TGTGCCGCCGCAAGGGAGATCGCGGGTAACACTGAAGCTTTCTTT,TRBJ1-1,-,few,TRBV15
CASSQDPAGAPYNEQFF,TGTGCCAGCAGCCAAGATCCAGCGGGAGCACCATACAATGAGCAGTTCTTC,TRBJ2-1,TRBD2,-,TRBV4-2
CAIRGLAGEEQYF,TGTGCCATCAGGGGACTAGCGGGGGAAGAGCAGTACTTC,TRBJ2-7,TRBD2,-,TRBV28
CSARIPGQKNIQYF,TGCAGTGCTAGGATTCCGGGGCAGAAAAACATTCAGTACTTC,TRBJ2-4,-,few,TRBV20-1
CASSAQEASGGSSYEQYF,TGTGCCAGCAGTGCACAGGAGGCTAGCGGGGGGAGCTCCTACGAGCAGTACTTC,TRBJ2-7,TRBD2,-,TRBV6-1